Included here is one TCR beta chain sequence, with context. Trimming left V 2 bases short and J 11 bases short, with 15 bases between. Germline-derived CDR1 and CDR2 are MNHNS and SASEGT. CDR3 size: 13 residues. Amplification used 60 Vbeta primers and 13 Jbeta primers. Generated by immunoSEQ multiplex PCR, the TCRdb table keeps only in-frame clones and is missing some. The sample yields about 130,000 clones, 80% seen once. This sample was included in a study of cytomegalovirus exposure and HLA in healthy donors. The chain combines TRBV6-1 with TRBJ1-1; no clear D. The receptor comes from a male donor in good health and CMV-seronegative. The sequenced material came from PBMCs. CDR3: CASSERTFSGAFF. DNA of the CDR3: TGTGCCAGCAGTGAAAGGACTTTCTCTGGGGCTTTCTTT.